This T cell receptor (beta chain) was identified in a study of identifying expanded T cells in peripheral blood. Notes on the study in general: Clone count variance between roughly 2-week samples rose with total template count.

To note about this clone: The antigen is unknown.

The length of the CDR3 is 15 residues. Germline V lookup: CDR1 MDHEN, CDR2 SYDVKM. V lost 5 bases, J lost 2 bases, and 15 bases lay in between. Produced via immunoSEQ multiplex PCR; TCRdb's table is partial and in-frame only. Of tens of thousands of clones listed, 84% were seen once; the top ten hold about 18%. No infections or other immune events were documented during collection. The sequenced sample consisted of blood. This rearrangement joins TRBV28 to TRBJ2-5; possibly TRBD1 for D (5 bases). The sequence was obtained from a person aged 18-70 years in good health. DNA of the CDR3: TGTGCCAGCAGTGACGCAGGGTGGCGGCAAGAGACCCAGTACTTC. Protein product: CASSDAGWRQETQYF. The full variable domain, completed using reference TRBV28 and TRBJ2-5, is DVKVTQSSRYLVKRTGEKVFLECVQDMDHENMFWYRQDPGLGLRLIYFSYDVKMKEKGDIPEGYSVSREKKERFSLILESASTNQTSMYLCASSDAGWRQETQYFGPGTRLLVL.